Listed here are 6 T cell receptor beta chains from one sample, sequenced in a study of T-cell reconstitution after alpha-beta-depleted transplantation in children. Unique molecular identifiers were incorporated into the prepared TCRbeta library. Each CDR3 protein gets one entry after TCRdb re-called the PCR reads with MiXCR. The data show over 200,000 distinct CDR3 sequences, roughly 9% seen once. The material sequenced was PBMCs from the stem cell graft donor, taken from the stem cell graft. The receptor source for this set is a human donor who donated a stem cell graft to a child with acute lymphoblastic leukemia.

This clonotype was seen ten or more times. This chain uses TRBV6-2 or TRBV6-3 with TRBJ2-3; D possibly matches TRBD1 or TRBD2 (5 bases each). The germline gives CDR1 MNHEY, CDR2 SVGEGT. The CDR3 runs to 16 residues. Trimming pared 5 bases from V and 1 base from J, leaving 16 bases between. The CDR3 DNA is TGTGCCAGCAGTCGACCACGGGGCGCAGGCACAGATACGCAGTATTTT. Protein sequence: CASSRPRGAGTDTQYF.

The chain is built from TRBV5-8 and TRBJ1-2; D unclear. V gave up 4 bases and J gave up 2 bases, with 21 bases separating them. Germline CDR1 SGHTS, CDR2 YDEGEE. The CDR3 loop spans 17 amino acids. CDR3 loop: CASSPPPFGVGNYGYTF. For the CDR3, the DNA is TGTGCCAGCAGCCCTCCGCCCTTCGGGGTGGGGAACTATGGCTACACCTTC.

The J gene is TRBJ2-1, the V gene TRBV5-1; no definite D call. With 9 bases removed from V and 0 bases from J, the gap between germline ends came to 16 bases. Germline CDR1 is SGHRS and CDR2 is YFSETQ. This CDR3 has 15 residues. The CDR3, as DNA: TGCGCCACCAGACAAGTTCCAAGCTCCTACAATGAGCAGTTCTTC. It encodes CATRQVPSSYNEQFF.

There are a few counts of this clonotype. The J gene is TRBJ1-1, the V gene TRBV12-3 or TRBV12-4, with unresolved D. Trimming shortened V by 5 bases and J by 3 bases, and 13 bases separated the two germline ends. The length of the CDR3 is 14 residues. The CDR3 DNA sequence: TGTGCCAGCAGTCCCCCCCAAAGGTACACTGAAGCTTTCTTT. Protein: CASSPPQRYTEAFF.

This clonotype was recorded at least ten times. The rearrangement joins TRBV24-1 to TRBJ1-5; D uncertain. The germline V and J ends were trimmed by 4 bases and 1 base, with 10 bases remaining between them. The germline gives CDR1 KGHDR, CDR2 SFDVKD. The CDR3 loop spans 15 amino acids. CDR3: CATSDHPPSNQPQHF. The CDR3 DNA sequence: TGTGCCACCAGTGACCACCCTCCCAGCAATCAGCCCCAGCATTTT.

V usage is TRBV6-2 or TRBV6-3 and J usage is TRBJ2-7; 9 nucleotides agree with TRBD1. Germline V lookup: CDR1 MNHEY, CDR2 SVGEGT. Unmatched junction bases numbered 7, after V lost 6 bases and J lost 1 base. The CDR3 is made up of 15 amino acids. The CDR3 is CASRPGTGPSYEQYF. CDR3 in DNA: TGTGCCAGCAGACCCGGGACAGGGCCTTCCTACGAGCAGTACTTC.